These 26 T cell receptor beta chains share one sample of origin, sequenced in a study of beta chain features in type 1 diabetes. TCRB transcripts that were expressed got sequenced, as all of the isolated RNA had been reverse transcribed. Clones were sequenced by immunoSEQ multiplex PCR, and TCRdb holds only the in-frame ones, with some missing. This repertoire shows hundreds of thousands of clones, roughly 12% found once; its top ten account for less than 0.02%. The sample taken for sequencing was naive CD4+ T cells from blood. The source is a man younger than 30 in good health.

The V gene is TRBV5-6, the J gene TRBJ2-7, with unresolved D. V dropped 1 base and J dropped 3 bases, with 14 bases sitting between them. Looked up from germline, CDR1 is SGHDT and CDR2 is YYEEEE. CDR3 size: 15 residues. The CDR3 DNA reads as TGTGCCAGCAGCTTGAATCGGGTTATTCACTACGAGCAGTACTTC. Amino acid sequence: CASSLNRVIHYEQYF.

Written as DNA, the CDR3 is TGTGCCTGGAGTGTCCTCAGGAACACCGGGGAGCTGTTTTTT. It yields the protein CAWSVLRNTGELFF. This chain links TRBV30 with TRBJ2-2; unclear D gene. V was clipped by 0 bases and J by 1 base, with 6 bases between them. Germline V CDR1 and CDR2: GTSNPN, SVGIG (reference sequence). The CDR3 loop spans 14 amino acids.

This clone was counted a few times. DNA of the CDR3: TGCGCCAGCAGCCAAGATCTGCCAGCGGGAGTGAACACCGGGGAGCTGTTTTTT. Translated, it gives CASSQDLPAGVNTGELFF. The chain couples TRBV4-3 to TRBJ2-2; 8 nucleotides line up with TRBD2. V gave up 0 bases and J gave up 1 base; unmatched junction bases: 7. The CDR3 length is 18 residues. The germline gives CDR1 LGHNA, CDR2 YSLEER.

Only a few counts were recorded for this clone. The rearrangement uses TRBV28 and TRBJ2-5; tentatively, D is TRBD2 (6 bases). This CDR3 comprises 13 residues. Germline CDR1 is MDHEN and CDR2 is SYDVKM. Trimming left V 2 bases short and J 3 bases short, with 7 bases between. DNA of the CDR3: TGTGCCAGCAGTTTAACTAGCAAAGAGACCCAGTACTTC. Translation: CASSLTSKETQYF.

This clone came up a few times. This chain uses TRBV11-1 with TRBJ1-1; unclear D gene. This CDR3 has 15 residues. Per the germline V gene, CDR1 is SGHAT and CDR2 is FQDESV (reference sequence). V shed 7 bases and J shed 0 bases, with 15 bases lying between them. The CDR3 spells CASTLRGVVNTEAFF. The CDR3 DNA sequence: TGTGCCAGCACCCTGCGGGGAGTGGTGAACACTGAAGCTTTCTTT. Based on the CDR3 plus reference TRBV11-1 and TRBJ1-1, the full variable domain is EAEVAQSPRYKITEKSQAVAFWCDPISGHATLYWYRQILGQGPELLVQFQDESVVDDSQLPKDRFSAERLKGVDSTLKIQPAELGDSAMYLCASTLRGVVNTEAFFGQGTRLTVV.

The CDR3 nucleotides read TGTGCCAGCAGTTTCTCGGGGAATGAGCAGTTCTTC. Protein product: CASSFSGNEQFF. The chain employs TRBV28 and TRBJ2-1; maybe TRBD2 (5 bases). In germline, CDR1 is MDHEN, CDR2 SYDVKM. The CDR3 sequence is 12 residues long. V lost 3 bases and J lost 7, with 7 bases in between.

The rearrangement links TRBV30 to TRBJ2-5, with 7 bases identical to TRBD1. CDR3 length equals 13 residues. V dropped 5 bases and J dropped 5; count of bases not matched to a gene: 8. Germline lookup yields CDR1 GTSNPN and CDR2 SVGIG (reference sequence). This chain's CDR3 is CAWDRDPGETQYF. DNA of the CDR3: TGTGCCTGGGACAGGGACCCAGGGGAGACCCAGTACTTC.

The CDR3 loop is CASRMKLAGYNEQFF. The CDR3, as DNA: TGTGCCAGTAGGATGAAGCTAGCGGGCTACAATGAGCAGTTCTTC. This chain links TRBV19 with TRBJ2-1; 8 positions agree with TRBD2. CDR1 is LNHDA and CDR2 is SQIVND in the germline V gene (reference sequence). The junction had 7 bases not matched to a gene; V was cut back by 6 bases and J by 3 bases. The CDR3 covers 15 residues.

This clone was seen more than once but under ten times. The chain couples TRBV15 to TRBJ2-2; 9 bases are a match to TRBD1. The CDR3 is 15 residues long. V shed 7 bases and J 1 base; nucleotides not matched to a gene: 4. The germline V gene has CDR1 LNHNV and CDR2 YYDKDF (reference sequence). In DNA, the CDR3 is TGTGCCACCACCCCGGGACAGGGGAACACCGGGGAGCTGTTTTTT. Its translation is CATTPGQGNTGELFF.

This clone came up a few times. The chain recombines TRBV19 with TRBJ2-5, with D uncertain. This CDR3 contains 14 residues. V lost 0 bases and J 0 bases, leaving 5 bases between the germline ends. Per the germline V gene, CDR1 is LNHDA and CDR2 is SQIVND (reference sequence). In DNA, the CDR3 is TGTGCCAGTAGTATAGATGGCTACCAAGAGACCCAGTACTTC. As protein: CASSIDGYQETQYF.

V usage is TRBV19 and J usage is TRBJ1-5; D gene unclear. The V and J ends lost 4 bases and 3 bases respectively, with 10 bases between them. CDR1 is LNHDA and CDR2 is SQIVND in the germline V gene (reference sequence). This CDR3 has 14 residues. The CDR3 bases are TGTGCCAGTAGTACCCCTCGGGACAATCAGCCCCAGCATTTT. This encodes CASSTPRDNQPQHF.

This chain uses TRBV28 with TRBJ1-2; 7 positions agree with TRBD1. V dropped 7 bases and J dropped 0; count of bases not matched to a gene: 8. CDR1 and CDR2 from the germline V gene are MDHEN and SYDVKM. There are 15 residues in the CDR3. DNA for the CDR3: TGTGCCAGCATCAACATAGGGGGCGCTAACTATGGCTACACCTTC. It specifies CASINIGGANYGYTF.

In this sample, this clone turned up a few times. CDR3 amino acids: CAWSIGGQETQYF. The CDR3 DNA sequence: TGTGCCTGGAGTATTGGGGGGCAAGAGACCCAGTACTTC. This chain links TRBV30 with TRBJ2-5; a weak D match, TRBD2 (6 bases). V was pared by 2 bases and J by 2 bases, with 9 bases between. CDR1 and CDR2 from the germline V gene are GTSNPN and SVGIG (reference sequence). The CDR3 runs to 13 residues.

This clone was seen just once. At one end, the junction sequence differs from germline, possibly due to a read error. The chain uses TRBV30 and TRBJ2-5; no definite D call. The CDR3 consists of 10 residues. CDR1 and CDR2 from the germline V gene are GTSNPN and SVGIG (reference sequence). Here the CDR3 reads CAWSLETQHF. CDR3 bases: TGTGCCTGGAGCTTGGAGACCCAGCACTTC.

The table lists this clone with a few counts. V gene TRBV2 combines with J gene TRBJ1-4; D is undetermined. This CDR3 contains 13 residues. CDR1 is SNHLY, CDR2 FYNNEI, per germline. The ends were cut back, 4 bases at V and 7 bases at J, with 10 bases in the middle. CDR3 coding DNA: TGTGCCAGCAGTGTATTGCTTAGTGAAAAACTGTTTTTT. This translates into CASSVLLSEKLFF.

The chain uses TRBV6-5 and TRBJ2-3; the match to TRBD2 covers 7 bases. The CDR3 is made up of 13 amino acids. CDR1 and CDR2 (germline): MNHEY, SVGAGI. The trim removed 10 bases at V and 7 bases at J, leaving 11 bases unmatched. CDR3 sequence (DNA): TGTGCCACCTCAGCGGGACGGTATAATACGCAGTATTTT. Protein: CATSAGRYNTQYF.

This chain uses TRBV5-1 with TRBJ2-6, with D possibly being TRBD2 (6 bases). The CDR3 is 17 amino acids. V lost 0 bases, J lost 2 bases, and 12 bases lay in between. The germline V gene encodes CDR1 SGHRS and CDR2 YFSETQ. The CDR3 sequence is CASSLAPGVTGANVLTF. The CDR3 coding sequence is TGCGCCAGCAGCTTGGCACCGGGGGTCACTGGGGCCAACGTCCTGACTTTC.

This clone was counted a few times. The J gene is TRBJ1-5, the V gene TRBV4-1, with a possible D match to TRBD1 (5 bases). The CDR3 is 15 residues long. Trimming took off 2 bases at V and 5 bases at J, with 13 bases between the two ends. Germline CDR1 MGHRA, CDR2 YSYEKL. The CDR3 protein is CASSQWGDGDQPQHF. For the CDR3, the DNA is TGCGCCAGCAGCCAATGGGGGGATGGGGATCAGCCCCAGCATTTT.

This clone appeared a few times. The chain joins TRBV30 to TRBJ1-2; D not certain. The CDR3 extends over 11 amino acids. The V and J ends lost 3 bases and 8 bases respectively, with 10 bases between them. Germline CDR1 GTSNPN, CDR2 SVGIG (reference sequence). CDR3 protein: CAWRRLEGYTF. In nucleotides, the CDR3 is TGTGCCTGGAGAAGACTCGAAGGCTACACCTTC.

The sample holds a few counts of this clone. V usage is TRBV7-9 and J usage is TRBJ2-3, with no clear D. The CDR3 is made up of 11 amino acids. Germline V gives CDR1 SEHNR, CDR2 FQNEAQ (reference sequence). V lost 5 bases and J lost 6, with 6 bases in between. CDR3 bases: TGTGCCAGCAGCCGCGCGGATACGCAGTATTTT. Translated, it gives CASSRADTQYF.

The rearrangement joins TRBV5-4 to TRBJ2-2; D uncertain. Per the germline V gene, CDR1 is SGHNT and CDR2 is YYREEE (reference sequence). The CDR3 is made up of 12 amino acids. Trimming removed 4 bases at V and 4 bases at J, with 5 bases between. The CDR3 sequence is CASSPRTGELFF. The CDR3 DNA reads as TGTGCCAGCAGCCCCCGCACCGGGGAGCTGTTTTTT.

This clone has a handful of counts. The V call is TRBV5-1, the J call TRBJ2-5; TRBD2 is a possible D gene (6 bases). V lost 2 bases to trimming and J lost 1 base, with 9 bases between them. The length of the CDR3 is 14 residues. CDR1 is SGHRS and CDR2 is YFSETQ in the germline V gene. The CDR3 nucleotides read TGCGCCAGCAGCTTTGGAGGGCCCCAAGAGACCCAGTACTTC. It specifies CASSFGGPQETQYF.

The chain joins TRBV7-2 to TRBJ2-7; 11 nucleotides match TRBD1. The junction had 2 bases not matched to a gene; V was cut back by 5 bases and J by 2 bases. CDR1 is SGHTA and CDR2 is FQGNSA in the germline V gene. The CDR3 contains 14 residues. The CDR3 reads CASSVDRGPYEQYF. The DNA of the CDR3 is TGTGCCAGCAGCGTGGACAGGGGGCCCTACGAGCAGTACTTC.

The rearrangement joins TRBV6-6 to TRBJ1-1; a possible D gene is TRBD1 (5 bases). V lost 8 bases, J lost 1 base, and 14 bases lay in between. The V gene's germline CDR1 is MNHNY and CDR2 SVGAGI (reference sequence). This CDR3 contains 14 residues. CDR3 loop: CASYRGDTNTEAFF. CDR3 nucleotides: TGTGCCAGCTATAGGGGCGATACGAACACTGAAGCTTTCTTT.

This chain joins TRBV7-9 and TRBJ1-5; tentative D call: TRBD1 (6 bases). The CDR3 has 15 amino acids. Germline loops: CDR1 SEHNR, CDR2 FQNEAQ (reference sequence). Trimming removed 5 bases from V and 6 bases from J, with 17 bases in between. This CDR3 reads CASSLEKGDRQPQHF. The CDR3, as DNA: TGTGCCAGCAGCCTCGAAAAGGGGGATCGTCAGCCCCAGCATTTT.

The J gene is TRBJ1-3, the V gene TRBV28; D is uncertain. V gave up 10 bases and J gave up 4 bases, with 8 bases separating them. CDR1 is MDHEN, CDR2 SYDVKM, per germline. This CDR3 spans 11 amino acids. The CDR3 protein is CATSGGNTIYF. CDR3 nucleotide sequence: TGTGCCACGAGCGGGGGAAACACCATATATTTT.